The 4 T cell receptor beta chains below all came from one sample that was sequenced in a study of early T cells in non-severe SARS-CoV-2 infection. TCRdb redid the calling of the 5' RACE reads with MiXCR, one entry per CDR3 protein. This sample has some 45,000 distinct CDR3 sequences, with less than 8.5% found just once. Specimen: whole blood. The receptor source for this set is an adult who was a healthcare worker with PCR-confirmed SARS-CoV-2 infection or an uninfected control (not recorded which).

This clonotype was picked up a small number of times. This chain joins TRBV4-3 and TRBJ2-4; D remains unclear. Trimming removed 5 bases from V and 8 bases from J, with 10 bases in between. Germline V lookup: CDR1 LGHNA, CDR2 YSLEER. The CDR3 covers 12 residues. The CDR3 DNA reads as TGCGCCAGCAGCAACCATAGGGACATTCAGTACTTC. This codes for CASSNHRDIQYF.

This clonotype occurred a few times. CDR3 in DNA: TGCAGCATTCTAAGCGGAAGCTCCTACAATGAGCAGTTCTTC. It translates to CSILSGSSYNEQFF. This chain connects TRBV29-1 to TRBJ2-1; possible D gene TRBD2, 5 bases. The CDR3 runs to 14 residues. Trimming removed 8 bases at V and 0 bases at J, with 14 bases between. Germline CDR1 is SQVTM and CDR2 is ANQGSEA.

This clonotype occurred many times. The rearrangement joins TRBV3-1 to TRBJ1-5; D perhaps matches TRBD1 (5 bases). From germline, CDR1 is LGHDT and CDR2 YNNKEL (reference sequence). The CDR3 is made up of 13 amino acids. Trimming pared 2 bases from V and 4 bases from J, leaving 6 bases between. CDR3 sequence: CASSQSGNQPQHF. The CDR3 DNA reads TGTGCCAGCAGCCAATCAGGGAATCAGCCCCAGCATTTT.

This clonotype was seen many times. The chain joins TRBV29-1 to TRBJ2-3; D is undetermined. The CDR3 has 14 amino acids. The ends were cut back, 3 bases at V and 1 base at J, with 11 bases in the middle. Germline CDR1 and CDR2: SQVTM and ANQGSEA. CDR3 loop: CSVEVGLRTDTQYF. DNA for the CDR3: TGCAGCGTTGAGGTAGGGTTACGCACAGATACGCAGTATTTT.